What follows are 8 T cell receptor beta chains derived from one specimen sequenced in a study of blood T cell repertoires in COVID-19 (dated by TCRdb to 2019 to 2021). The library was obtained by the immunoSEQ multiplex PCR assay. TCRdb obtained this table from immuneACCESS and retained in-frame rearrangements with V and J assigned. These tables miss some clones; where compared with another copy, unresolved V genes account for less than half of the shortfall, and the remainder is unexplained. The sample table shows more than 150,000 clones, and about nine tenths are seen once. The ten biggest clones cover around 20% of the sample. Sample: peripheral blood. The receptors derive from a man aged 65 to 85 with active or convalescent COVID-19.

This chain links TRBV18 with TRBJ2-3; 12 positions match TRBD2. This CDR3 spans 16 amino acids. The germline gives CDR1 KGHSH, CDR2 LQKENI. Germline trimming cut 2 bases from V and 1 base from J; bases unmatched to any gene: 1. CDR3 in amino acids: CASSPTSGRRTDTQYF. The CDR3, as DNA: TGTGCCAGCTCACCAACTAGCGGGAGGCGCACAGATACGCAGTATTTT.

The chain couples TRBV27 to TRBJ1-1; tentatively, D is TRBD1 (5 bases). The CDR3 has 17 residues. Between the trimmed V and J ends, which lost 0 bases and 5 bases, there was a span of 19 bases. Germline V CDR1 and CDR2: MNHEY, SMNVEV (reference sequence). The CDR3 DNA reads TGTGCCAGCAGTTTATCTAGATTAGGGTGGGGGGAAACTGAAGCTTTCTTT. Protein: CASSLSRLGWGETEAFF.

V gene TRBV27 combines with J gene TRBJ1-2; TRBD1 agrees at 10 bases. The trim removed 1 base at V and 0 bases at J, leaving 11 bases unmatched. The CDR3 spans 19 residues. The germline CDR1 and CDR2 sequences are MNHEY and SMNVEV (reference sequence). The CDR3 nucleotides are TGTGCCAGCAGTTTATTCCCCGGACAGGGGGTTAACGCTAACTATGGCTACACCTTC. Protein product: CASSLFPGQGVNANYGYTF.

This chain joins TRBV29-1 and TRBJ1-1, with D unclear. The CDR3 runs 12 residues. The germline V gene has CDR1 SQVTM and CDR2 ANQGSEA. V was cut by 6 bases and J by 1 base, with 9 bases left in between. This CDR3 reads CSVLASNTEAFF. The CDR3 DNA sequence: TGCAGCGTCTTAGCGTCGAACACTGAAGCTTTCTTT.

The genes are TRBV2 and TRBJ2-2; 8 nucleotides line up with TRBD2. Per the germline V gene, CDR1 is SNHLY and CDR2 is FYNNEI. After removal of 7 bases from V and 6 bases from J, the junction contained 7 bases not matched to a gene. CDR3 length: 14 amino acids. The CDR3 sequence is CASNTGRAAGELFF. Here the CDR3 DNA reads TGTGCCAGCAATACCGGGAGGGCCGCCGGGGAGCTGTTTTTT.

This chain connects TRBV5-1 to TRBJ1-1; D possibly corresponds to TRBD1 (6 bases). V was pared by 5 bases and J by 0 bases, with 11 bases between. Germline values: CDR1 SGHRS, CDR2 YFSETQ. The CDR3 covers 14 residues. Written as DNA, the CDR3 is TGCGCCAGCAGAGGACAGAGAATGAACACTGAAGCTTTCTTT. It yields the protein CASRGQRMNTEAFF.

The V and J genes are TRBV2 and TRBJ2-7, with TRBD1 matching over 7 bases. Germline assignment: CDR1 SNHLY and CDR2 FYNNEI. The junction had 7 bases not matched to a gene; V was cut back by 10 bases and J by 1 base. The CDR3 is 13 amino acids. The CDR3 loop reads CANTMDRSYEQYF. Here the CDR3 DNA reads TGTGCCAACACAATGGACAGGTCCTACGAGCAGTACTTC.

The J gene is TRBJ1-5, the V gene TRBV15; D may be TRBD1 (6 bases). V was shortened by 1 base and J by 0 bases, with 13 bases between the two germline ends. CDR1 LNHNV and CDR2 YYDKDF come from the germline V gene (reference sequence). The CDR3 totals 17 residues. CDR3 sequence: CATSRGGRGRSNQPQHF. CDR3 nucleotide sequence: TGTGCCACCAGCAGAGGAGGCAGGGGACGTAGCAATCAGCCCCAGCATTTT. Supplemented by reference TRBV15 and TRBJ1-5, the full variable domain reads DAMVIQNPRYQVTQFGKPVTLSCSQTLNHNVMYWYQQKSSQAPKLLFHYYDKDFNNEADTPDNFQSRRPNTSFCFLDIRSPGLGDTAMYLCATSRGGRGRSNQPQHFGDGTRLSIL.